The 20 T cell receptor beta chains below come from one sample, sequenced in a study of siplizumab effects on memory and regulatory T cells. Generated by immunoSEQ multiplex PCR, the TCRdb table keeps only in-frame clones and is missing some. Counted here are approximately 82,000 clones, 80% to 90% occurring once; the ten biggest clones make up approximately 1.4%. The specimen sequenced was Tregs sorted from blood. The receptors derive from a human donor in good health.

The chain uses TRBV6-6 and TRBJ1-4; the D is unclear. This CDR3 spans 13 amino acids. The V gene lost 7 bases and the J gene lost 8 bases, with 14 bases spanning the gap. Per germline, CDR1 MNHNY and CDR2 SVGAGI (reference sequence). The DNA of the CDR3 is TGTGCCAGCACCTTTACGGGCGGCGAAAAACTGTTTTTT. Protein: CASTFTGGEKLFF.

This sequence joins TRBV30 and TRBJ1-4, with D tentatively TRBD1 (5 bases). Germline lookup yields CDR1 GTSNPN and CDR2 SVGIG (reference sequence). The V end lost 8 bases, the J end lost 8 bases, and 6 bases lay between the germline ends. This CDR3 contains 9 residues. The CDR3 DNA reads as TGTGCCAGGGACGAAAAACTGTTTTTT. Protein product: CARDEKLFF. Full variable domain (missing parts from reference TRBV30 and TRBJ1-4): SQTIHQWPATLVQPVGSPLSLECTVEGTSNPNLYWYRQAAGRGLQLLFYSVGIGQISSEVPQNLSASRPQDRQFILSSKKLLLSDSGFYLCARDEKLFFGSGTQLSVL.

The CDR3 here is CASSEGQGIPGANVLTF. The CDR3 nucleotides read TGTGCCAGTAGCGAGGGACAGGGAATCCCTGGGGCCAACGTCCTGACTTTC. V gene TRBV28 combines with J gene TRBJ2-6; 9 bases fit TRBD1. After removal of 9 bases from V and 2 bases from J, the junction contained 11 bases not matched to a gene. Per the germline V gene, CDR1 is MDHEN and CDR2 is SYDVKM. This CDR3 spans 17 amino acids.

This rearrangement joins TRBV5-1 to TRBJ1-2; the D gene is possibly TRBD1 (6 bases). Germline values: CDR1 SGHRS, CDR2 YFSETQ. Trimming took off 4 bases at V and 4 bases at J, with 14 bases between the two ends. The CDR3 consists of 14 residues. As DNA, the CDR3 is TGCGCCAGCAGCCCTCTTGGGGGCCTCTATGGCTACACCTTC. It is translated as CASSPLGGLYGYTF.

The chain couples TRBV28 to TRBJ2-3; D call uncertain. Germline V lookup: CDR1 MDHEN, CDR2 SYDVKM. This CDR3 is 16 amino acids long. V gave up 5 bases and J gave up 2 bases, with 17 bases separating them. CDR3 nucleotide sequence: TGTGCCAGCAGTCCCGTGGGGATCACCGCCACAGATACGCAGTATTTT. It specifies CASSPVGITATDTQYF.

The CDR3 loop reads CASSPGQALAWNTEAFF. The CDR3 nucleotides read TGTGCCAGCTCACCGGGACAAGCCCTAGCTTGGAACACTGAAGCTTTCTTT. The chain links TRBV18 to TRBJ1-1, with D tentatively TRBD1 (6 bases). Between the trimmed V and J ends, which lost 3 bases and 1 base, there was a span of 18 bases. Germline values: CDR1 KGHSH, CDR2 LQKENI. CDR3 length equals 17 residues.

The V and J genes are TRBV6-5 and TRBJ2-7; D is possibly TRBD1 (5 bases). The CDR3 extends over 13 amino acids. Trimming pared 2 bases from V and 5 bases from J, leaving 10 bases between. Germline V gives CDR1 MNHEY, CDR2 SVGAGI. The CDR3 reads CASSYDRSHEQYF. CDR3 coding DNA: TGTGCCAGCAGTTACGACAGAAGCCACGAGCAGTACTTC.

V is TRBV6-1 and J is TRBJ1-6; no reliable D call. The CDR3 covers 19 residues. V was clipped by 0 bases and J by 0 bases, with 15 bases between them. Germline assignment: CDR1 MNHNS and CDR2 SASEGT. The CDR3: CASSEAGGVFSSYNSPLHF. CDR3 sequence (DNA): TGTGCCAGCAGTGAAGCAGGTGGGGTATTTAGCTCCTATAATTCACCCCTCCACTTT.

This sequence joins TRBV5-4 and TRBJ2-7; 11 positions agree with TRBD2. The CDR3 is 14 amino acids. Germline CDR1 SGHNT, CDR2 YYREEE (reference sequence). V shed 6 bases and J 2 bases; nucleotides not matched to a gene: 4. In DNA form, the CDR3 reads TGTGCCAGCACCCGTAGCGGGGGGGCCTACGAGCAGTACTTC. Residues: CASTRSGGAYEQYF.

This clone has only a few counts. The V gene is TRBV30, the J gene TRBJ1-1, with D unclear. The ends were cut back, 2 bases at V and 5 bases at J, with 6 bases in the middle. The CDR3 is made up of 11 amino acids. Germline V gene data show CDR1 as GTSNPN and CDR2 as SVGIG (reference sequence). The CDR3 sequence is CAWSTVTEAFF. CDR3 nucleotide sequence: TGTGCCTGGAGTACGGTGACTGAAGCTTTCTTT. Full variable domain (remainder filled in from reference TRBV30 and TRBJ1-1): SQTIHQWPATLVQPVGSPLSLECTVEGTSNPNLYWYRQAAGRGLQLLFYSVGIGQISSEVPQNLSASRPQDRQFILSSKKLLLSDSGFYLCAWSTVTEAFFGQGTRLTVV.

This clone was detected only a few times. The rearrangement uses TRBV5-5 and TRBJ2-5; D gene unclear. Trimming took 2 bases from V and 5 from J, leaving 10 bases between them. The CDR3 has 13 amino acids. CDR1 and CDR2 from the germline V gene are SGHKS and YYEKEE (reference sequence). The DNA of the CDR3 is TGTGCCAGCAGCTTCGGAAGTGGGGAGACCCAGTACTTC. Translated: CASSFGSGETQYF.

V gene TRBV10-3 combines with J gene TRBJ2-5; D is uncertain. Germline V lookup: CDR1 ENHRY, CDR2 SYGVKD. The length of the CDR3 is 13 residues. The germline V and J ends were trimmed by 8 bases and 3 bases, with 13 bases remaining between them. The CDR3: CAIQGHQEETQYF. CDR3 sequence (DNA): TGTGCCATCCAAGGTCATCAGGAAGAGACCCAGTACTTC.

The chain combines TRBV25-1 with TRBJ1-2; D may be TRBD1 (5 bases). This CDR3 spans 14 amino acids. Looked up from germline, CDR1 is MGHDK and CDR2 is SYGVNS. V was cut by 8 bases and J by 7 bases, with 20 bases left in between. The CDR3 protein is CASVEGQGQAGYTF. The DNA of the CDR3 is TGTGCCAGCGTAGAGGGGCAGGGTCAGGCTGGCTACACCTTC.

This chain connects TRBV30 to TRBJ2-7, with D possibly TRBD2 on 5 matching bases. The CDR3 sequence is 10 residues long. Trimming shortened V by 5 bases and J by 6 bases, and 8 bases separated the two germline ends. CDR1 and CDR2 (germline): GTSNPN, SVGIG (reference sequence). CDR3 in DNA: TGTGCCTGGGCGGGTGGCGAGCAGTACTTC. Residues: CAWAGGEQYF. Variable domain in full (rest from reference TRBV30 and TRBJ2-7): SQTIHQWPATLVQPVGSPLSLECTVEGTSNPNLYWYRQAAGRGLQLLFYSVGIGQISSEVPQNLSASRPQDRQFILSSKKLLLSDSGFYLCAWAGGEQYFGPGTRLTVT.

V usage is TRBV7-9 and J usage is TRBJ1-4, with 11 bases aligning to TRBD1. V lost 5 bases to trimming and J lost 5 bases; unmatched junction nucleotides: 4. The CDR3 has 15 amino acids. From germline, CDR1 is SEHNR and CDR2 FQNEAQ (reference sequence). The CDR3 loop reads CASSGQGAWNEKLFF. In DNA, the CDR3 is TGTGCCAGCAGCGGACAGGGGGCGTGGAATGAAAAACTGTTTTTT.

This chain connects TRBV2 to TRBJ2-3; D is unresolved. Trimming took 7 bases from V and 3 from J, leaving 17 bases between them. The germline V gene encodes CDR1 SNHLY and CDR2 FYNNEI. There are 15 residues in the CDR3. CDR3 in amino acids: CASTSKRKFTDTQYF. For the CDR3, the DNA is TGTGCCAGCACCTCCAAGCGCAAGTTTACAGATACGCAGTATTTT.

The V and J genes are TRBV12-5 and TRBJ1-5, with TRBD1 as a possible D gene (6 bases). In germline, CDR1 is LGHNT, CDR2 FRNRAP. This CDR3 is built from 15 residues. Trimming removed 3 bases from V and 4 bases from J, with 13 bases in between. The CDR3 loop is CASGLLQGGNQPQHF. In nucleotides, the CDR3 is TGTGCTAGTGGTTTATTACAGGGTGGGAATCAGCCCCAGCATTTT.

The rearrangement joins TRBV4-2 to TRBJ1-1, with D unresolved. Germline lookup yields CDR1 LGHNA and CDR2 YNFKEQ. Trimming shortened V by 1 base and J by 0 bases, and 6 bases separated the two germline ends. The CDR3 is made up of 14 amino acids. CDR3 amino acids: CASSQVPVNTEAFF. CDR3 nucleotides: TGTGCCAGCAGCCAAGTCCCAGTGAACACTGAAGCTTTCTTT.

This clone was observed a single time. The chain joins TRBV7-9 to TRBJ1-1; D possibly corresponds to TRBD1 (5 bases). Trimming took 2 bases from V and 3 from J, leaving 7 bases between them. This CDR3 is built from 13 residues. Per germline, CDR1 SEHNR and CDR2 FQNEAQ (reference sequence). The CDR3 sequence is CASSLQGYTEAFF. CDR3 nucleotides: TGTGCCAGCAGCTTACAGGGTTACACTGAAGCTTTCTTT.

This chain's CDR3 is CASSEEIPGQAFNYGYTF. The CDR3 coding sequence is TGTGCCAGCAGTGAAGAGATACCGGGACAGGCTTTTAACTATGGCTACACCTTC. This chain uses TRBV6-1 with TRBJ1-2; 8 positions match TRBD1. Germline CDR1 and CDR2: MNHNS and SASEGT. The CDR3 spans 18 residues. Unmatched junction bases numbered 11, after V lost 1 base and J lost 1 base.